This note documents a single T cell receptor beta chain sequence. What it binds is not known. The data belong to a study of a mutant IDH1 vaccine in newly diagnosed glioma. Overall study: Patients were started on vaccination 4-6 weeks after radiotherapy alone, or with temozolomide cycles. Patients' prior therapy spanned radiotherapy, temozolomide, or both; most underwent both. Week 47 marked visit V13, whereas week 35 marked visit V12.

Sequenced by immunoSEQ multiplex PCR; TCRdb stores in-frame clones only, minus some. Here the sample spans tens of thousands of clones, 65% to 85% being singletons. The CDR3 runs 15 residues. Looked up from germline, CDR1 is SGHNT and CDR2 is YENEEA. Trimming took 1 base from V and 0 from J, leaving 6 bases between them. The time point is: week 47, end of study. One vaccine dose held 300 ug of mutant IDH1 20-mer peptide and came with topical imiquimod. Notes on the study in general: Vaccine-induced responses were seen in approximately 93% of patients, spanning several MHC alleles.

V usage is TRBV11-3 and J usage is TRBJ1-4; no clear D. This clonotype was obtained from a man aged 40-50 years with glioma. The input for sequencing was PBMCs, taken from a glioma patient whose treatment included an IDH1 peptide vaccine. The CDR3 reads CASSLVTATNEKLFF. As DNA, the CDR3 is TGTGCCAGCAGCTTAGTCACAGCAACTAATGAAAAACTGTTTTTT.